The 24 T cell receptor beta chains given below trace back to one sample, sequenced in a study of T cell responses to AZD1222 COVID-19 vaccine. Sequencing used immunoSEQ multiplex PCR; TCRdb keeps in-frame clones, though not all of them. This table has 90,000 to 150,000 clones, over 75% appearing once. The sequences come from peripheral blood, collected on day 0 of AZD1222 vaccination. Every receptor here comes from an adult in good health.

The rearrangement links TRBV5-1 to TRBJ1-4; 10 nucleotides match TRBD1. The CDR3 has 17 amino acids. In germline, CDR1 is SGHRS, CDR2 YFSETQ. With V trimmed by 4 bases and J by 5 bases, 11 bases remained unmatched. This CDR3 reads CASSKEGTGATNEKLFF. As DNA, the CDR3 is TGCGCCAGCAGCAAAGAAGGGACAGGGGCTACCAATGAAAAACTGTTTTTT.

The genes are TRBV6-5 and TRBJ1-1; D is ambiguous. This CDR3 spans 11 amino acids. V dropped 8 bases and J dropped 4 bases, with 8 bases sitting between them. Germline-derived CDR1 and CDR2 are MNHEY and SVGAGI. The CDR3 here is CASGRVTEAFF. The CDR3 DNA reads as TGTGCCAGCGGAAGGGTCACTGAAGCTTTCTTT.

The rearrangement uses TRBV28 and TRBJ1-5; D might be TRBD1 (6 bases). CDR1 is MDHEN, CDR2 SYDVKM, per germline. The V gene lost 6 bases and the J gene lost 6 bases, with 18 bases spanning the gap. The CDR3 has 15 amino acids. CDR3 protein: CASRQTQGGPQPQHF. CDR3 in DNA: TGTGCCAGCAGACAAACACAGGGTGGCCCTCAGCCCCAGCATTTT.

The chain is built from TRBV29-1 and TRBJ1-2, with 8 nucleotides matching TRBD1. V shed 5 bases and J 4 bases; nucleotides not matched to a gene: 6. Per germline, CDR1 SQVTM and CDR2 ANQGSEA. The CDR3 spans 13 residues. CDR3 sequence (DNA): TGCAGCGTTTCGACAGGGGTTGGCTATGGCTACACCTTC. Translating it yields CSVSTGVGYGYTF.

CDR3 coding DNA: TGTGCCAGCAGCTGGACAGATGGCTACACCTTC. This encodes CASSWTDGYTF. The genes are TRBV7-9 and TRBJ1-2, with a possible D match to TRBD1 (6 bases). The CDR3 sequence is 11 residues long. The germline V gene encodes CDR1 SEHNR and CDR2 FQNEAQ (reference sequence). V lost 4 bases and J lost 6, with 6 bases in between.

The chain employs TRBV7-2 and TRBJ2-1, with 11 bases fitting TRBD2. V lost 5 bases to trimming and J lost 4 bases; unmatched junction nucleotides: 4. CDR1 SGHTA and CDR2 FQGNSA come from the germline V gene. The CDR3 has 15 amino acids. Here the CDR3 reads CASSPWTSGYNEQFF. CDR3 DNA sequence: TGTGCCAGCAGCCCTTGGACTAGCGGGTACAATGAGCAGTTCTTC. Drawing the rest from reference TRBV7-2 and TRBJ2-1, the complete variable domain is GAGVSQSPSNKVTEKGKDVELRCDPISGHTALYWYRQSLGQGLEFLIYFQGNSAPDKSGLPSDRFSAERTGGSVSTLTIQRTQQEDSAVYLCASSPWTSGYNEQFFGPGTRLTVL.

The chain joins TRBV7-9 to TRBJ1-4; 7 nucleotides match TRBD1. J lost 5 bases, V lost 1 base, and 1 base had no gene match. The V gene's germline CDR1 is SEHNR and CDR2 FQNEAQ (reference sequence). The CDR3 covers 14 residues. The CDR3 spells CASSLDRGNEKLFF. Written as DNA, the CDR3 is TGTGCCAGCAGCTTAGACAGGGGAAATGAAAAACTGTTTTTT.

The CDR3 sequence: CATYKSGGPGTQYF. CDR3 bases: TGTGCCACCTACAAAAGCGGGGGTCCGGGGACCCAGTACTTC. This chain uses TRBV3-1 (or the pseudogene TRBV3-2) with TRBJ2-5, with 8 nucleotides matching TRBD2. The CDR3 is 14 amino acids. V was clipped by 10 bases and J by 7 bases; unmatched bases: 14. CDR1 and CDR2 (germline): LGHDT, YNNKEL (reference sequence).

This clone was counted once. The chain has TRBV6-5 and TRBJ2-7; 8 positions match TRBD1. Germline V gene sequence: CDR1 MNHEY, CDR2 SVGAGI. V lost 4 bases and J lost 1; bases outside the gene matches: 6. The CDR3 spans 15 residues. The CDR3 reads CASSSGTGGSYEQYF. DNA for the CDR3: TGTGCCAGCAGTTCCGGCACAGGGGGGTCCTACGAGCAGTACTTC.

Worth noting for this clone: An end of the junction differs from the germline gene, which may be a read error. The genes are TRBV6-1 and TRBJ1-2; D is possibly TRBD1 (5 bases). The CDR3 consists of 14 residues. Germline assignment: CDR1 MNHNS and CDR2 SASEGT. The CDR3 protein is CASREGSSWGGYTF. The CDR3 DNA is TGTGCCAGCAGGGAAGGATCGTCCTGGGGCGGCTACACCTTC.

V usage is TRBV4-3 and J usage is TRBJ1-2; no reliable D call. V lost 0 bases and J lost 2, with 10 bases in between. From germline, CDR1 is LGHNA and CDR2 YSLEER. This CDR3 is built from 15 residues. As DNA, the CDR3 is TGCGCCAGCAGCCAAGACGCGACAAGAAACTATGGCTACACCTTC. This encodes CASSQDATRNYGYTF.

V usage is TRBV5-6 and J usage is TRBJ1-5, with TRBD1 matching 8 bases. The CDR3 sequence is 15 residues long. V trimming: 2 bases; J trimming: 5 bases; junction bases outside the gene matches: 6. Germline CDR1 reads SGHDT; CDR2 reads YYEEEE. CDR3 amino acids: CASSLGTGNYQPQHF. The CDR3 nucleotides read TGTGCCAGCAGCTTAGGGACAGGCAATTATCAGCCCCAGCATTTT. Variable domain in full (rest from reference TRBV5-6 and TRBJ1-5): DAGVTQSPTHLIKTRGQQVTLRCSPKSGHDTVSWYQQALGQGPQFIFQYYEEEERQRGNFPDRFSGHQFPNYSSELNVNALLLGDSALYLCASSLGTGNYQPQHFGDGTRLSIL.

The rearrangement links TRBV7-2 to TRBJ2-7; no clear D gene. V was cut by 8 bases and J by 0 bases, with 8 bases left in between. The CDR3 spans 12 residues. CDR1 is SGHTA and CDR2 is FQGNSA in the germline V gene. The CDR3 protein is CASSETSYEQYF. The CDR3 DNA is TGTGCCAGCTCTGAGACCTCCTACGAGCAGTACTTC.

The chain joins TRBV19 to TRBJ1-2; TRBD1 matches 7 bases. Germline V CDR1 and CDR2: LNHDA, SQIVND (reference sequence). The CDR3 length is 15 residues. V lost 3 bases and J lost 4; bases outside the gene matches: 8. The CDR3 DNA reads TGTGCCAGTAGTATTGGGGCAGGGGGGAGCTATGGCTACACCTTC. As protein: CASSIGAGGSYGYTF. Variable domain in full (rest from reference TRBV19 and TRBJ1-2): DGGITQSPKYLFRKEGQNVTLSCEQNLNHDAMYWYRQDPGQGLRLIYYSQIVNDFQKGDIAEGYSVSREKKESFPLTVTSAQKNPTAFYLCASSIGAGGSYGYTFGSGTRLTVV.

The CDR3 DNA reads as TGTGCCAGCAGCCCTTCTCGGGACTCGCAGTTCTTC. It codes for CASSPSRDSQFF. The rearrangement links TRBV7-8 to TRBJ2-1; maybe TRBD2 (6 bases). The V gene lost 5 bases and the J gene lost 12 bases, with 14 bases spanning the gap. This CDR3 region has 12 residues. Germline assignment: CDR1 SGHVS and CDR2 FQNEAQ.

The J gene is TRBJ1-2, the V gene TRBV27; 9 bases fit TRBD1. Trimming took 0 bases from V and 2 from J; bases not matched to a gene: 7. The CDR3 has 17 amino acids. Germline assignment: CDR1 MNHEY and CDR2 SMNVEV (reference sequence). The CDR3 DNA sequence: TGTGCCAGCAGTTTATCGTATGGGGACAGGGTGAACTATGGCTACACCTTC. This gives the protein CASSLSYGDRVNYGYTF.

A remark on this clone: A read error may account for a junction end that differs from germline. The genes are TRBV10-1 and TRBJ2-1; 8 positions match TRBD2. The V gene's germline CDR1 is WNHNN and CDR2 SYGVQD (reference sequence). The CDR3 runs to 14 residues. The CDR3 bases are TGCGCCAGTACGGGGGGGCACTCCTCCAATGAGCAGTTCTTC. The encoded protein is CASTGGHSSNEQFF.

The chain recombines TRBV19 with TRBJ2-1; TRBD1 matches at 7 bases. The CDR3 sequence is 13 residues long. The ends lost 6 bases at V and 9 bases at J; junction bases unmatched: 8. Per germline, CDR1 LNHDA and CDR2 SQIVND (reference sequence). The CDR3 protein is CASSSRDRSEQFF. Written as DNA, the CDR3 is TGTGCCAGTAGCTCCCGGGACAGAAGTGAGCAGTTCTTC.

This rearrangement joins TRBV3-1 (or the pseudogene TRBV3-2) to TRBJ1-4, with 7 bases matching TRBD1. V gave up 4 bases and J gave up 4 bases; unmatched junction bases: 3. CDR1 is LGHDT and CDR2 is YNNKEL in the germline V gene (reference sequence). This CDR3 spans 14 amino acids. CDR3 DNA sequence: TGTGCCAGCAGCCTACGACAGGGTAATGAAAAACTGTTTTTT. It yields the protein CASSLRQGNEKLFF.

The chain couples TRBV2 to TRBJ2-1, with no clear D. Trimming pared 10 bases from V and 1 base from J, leaving 8 bases between. The CDR3 spans 12 residues. Germline V gene lookup returns CDR1 SNHLY and CDR2 FYNNEI. The CDR3 loop is CAIRRSYNEQFF. The DNA for the CDR3 is TGTGCCATCCGAAGGTCCTACAATGAGCAGTTCTTC. Filled out from reference TRBV2 and TRBJ2-1, the complete variable domain reads EPEVTQTPSHQVTQMGQEVILRCVPISNHLYFYWYRQILGQKVEFLVSFYNNEISEKSEIFDDQFSVERPDGSNFTLKIRSTKLEDSAMYFCAIRRSYNEQFFGPGTRLTVL.

The V call is TRBV5-5, the J call TRBJ2-7, with 10 bases lining up with TRBD1. The V gene end was trimmed by 5 bases and the J gene end by 2 bases; junction bases not matched to a gene: 7. The CDR3 loop spans 15 amino acids. The germline V gene has CDR1 SGHKS and CDR2 YYEKEE (reference sequence). CDR3 protein: CASSRYGTGAYEQYF. The DNA of the CDR3 is TGTGCCAGCAGTCGATATGGGACAGGGGCCTACGAGCAGTACTTC.

This chain links TRBV4-3 with TRBJ1-2; TRBD1 matches at 7 bases. V lost 3 bases to trimming and J lost 7 bases; unmatched junction nucleotides: 8. Germline V CDR1 and CDR2: LGHNA, YSLEER. This CDR3 spans 14 amino acids. CDR3 amino acids: CASSQESYRGGYTF. The CDR3 bases are TGCGCCAGCAGCCAGGAAAGTTACAGGGGTGGCTACACCTTC.

V usage is TRBV5-1 and J usage is TRBJ2-2; unclear D gene. Trimming shortened V by 0 bases and J by 1 base, and 7 bases separated the two germline ends. From germline, CDR1 is SGHRS and CDR2 YFSETQ. This CDR3 region has 15 residues. CDR3 coding DNA: TGCGCCAGCAGCTTGGAAGGGAAGAACACCGGGGAGCTGTTTTTT. This translates into CASSLEGKNTGELFF.

This clone was picked up one time. This chain connects TRBV20-1 to TRBJ1-2; no clear D gene. Trimming pared 0 bases from V and 4 bases from J, leaving 3 bases between. Per the germline V gene, CDR1 is DFQATT and CDR2 is SNEGSKA (reference sequence). The CDR3 has 11 residues. The CDR3 spells CSAREAYGYTF. CDR3 coding DNA: TGCAGTGCTAGAGAGGCCTATGGCTACACCTTC.